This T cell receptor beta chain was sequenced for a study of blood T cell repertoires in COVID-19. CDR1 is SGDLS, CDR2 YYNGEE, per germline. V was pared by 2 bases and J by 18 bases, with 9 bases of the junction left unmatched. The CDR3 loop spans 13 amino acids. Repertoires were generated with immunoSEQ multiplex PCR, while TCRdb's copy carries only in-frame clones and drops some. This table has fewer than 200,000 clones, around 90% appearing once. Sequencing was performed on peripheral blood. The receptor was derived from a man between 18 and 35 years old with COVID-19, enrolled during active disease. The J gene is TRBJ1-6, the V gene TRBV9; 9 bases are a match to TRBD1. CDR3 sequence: CASSVRTGVRDHF. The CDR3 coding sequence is TGTGCCAGCAGCGTCCGGACAGGGGTACGGGACCACTTT.